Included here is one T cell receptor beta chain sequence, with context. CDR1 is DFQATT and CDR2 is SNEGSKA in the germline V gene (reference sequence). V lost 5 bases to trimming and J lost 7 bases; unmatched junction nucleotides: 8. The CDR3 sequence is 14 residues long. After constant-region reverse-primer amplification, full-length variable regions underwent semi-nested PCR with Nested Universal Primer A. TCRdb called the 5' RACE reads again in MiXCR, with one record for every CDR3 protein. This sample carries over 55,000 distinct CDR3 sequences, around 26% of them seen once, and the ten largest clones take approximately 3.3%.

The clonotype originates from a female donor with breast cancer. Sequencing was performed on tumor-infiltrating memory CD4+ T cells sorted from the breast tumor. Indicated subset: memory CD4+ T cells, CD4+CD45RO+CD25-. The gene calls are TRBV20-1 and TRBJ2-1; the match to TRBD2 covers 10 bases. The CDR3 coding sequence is TGCAGTGCTGGTCCGGGACTAGCGATTAATGAGCAGTTCTTC. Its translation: CSAGPGLAINEQFF.